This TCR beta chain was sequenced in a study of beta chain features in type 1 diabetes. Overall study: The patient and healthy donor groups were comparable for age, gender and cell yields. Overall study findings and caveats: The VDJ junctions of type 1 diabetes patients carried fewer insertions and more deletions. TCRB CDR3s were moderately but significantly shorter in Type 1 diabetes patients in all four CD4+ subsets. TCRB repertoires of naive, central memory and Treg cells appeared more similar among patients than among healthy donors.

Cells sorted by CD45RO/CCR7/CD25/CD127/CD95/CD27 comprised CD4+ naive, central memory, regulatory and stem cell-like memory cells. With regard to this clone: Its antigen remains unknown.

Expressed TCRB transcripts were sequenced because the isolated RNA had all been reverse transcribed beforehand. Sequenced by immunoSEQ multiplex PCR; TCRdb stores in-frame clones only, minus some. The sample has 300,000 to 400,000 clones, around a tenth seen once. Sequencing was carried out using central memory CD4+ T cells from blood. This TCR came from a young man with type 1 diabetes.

DNA for the CDR3: TGTGCCAGCAGCCCCGGACCAGGGTACTATGGCTACACCTTC. Residues: CASSPGPGYYGYTF. V and J are TRBV11-2 and TRBJ1-2; a possible D gene is TRBD1 (5 bases). The V end lost 5 bases, the J end lost 3 bases, and 13 bases lay between the germline ends. CDR3 size: 14 residues. Germline V gives CDR1 SGHAT, CDR2 FQNNGV.